This entry lists 4 T cell receptor beta chains sequenced from one sample in a study of follicular helper T cells after annual influenza vaccination (dated 2017 in TCRdb). The time point tag for this specimen amounts to: 2015-2016 season, pre-vaccination. Receptor amplification or capture employed the immunoSEQ multiplex PCR assay. What TCRdb holds here is the immuneACCESS table cut down to in-frame rearrangements. Part of the clones is not present; checked against another copy, under half of the missing clones reflect an unresolved V gene, and the others are unexplained. This sample holds around 2,400 clones; roughly 80% were observed only once. The ten largest make up roughly 4% of the sample. Sequencing was performed on CXCR5+ CD38- circulating T follicular helper cells from blood, taken on the day of influenza vaccination. Per the publication, the cell subset or site label means: circulating Tfh, non-naive CD4+CXCR5+PD-1+ (ICOS+CD38+ or ICOS-CD38-). The receptors here all came from an adult who received the influenza vaccine.

The chain employs TRBV2 and TRBJ1-6; 9 bases are shared with TRBD1. Germline V gene lookup returns CDR1 SNHLY and CDR2 FYNNEI. CDR3 length: 15 amino acids. V trimming: 9 bases; J trimming: 6 bases; junction bases outside the gene matches: 9. The CDR3 DNA reads TGTGCCAGTGGAGGTCCGGGACAGGGTAATTCACCCCTCCACTTT. Translating it yields CASGGPGQGNSPLHF.

J is TRBJ2-1 and V is TRBV4-2; TRBD2 is a possible D gene (6 bases). Germline CDR1 reads LGHNA; CDR2 reads YNFKEQ. The CDR3 length is 14 residues. V lost 2 bases and J lost 9, with 14 bases in between. The DNA for the CDR3 is TGTGCCAGCAGCCAATATGCAGGGCGGGGTGAGCAGTTCTTC. It translates to CASSQYAGRGEQFF.

The chain recombines TRBV6-6 with TRBJ1-5; D call uncertain. Germline V gene data show CDR1 as MNHNY and CDR2 as SVGAGI (reference sequence). V was cut by 6 bases and J by 3 bases, with 15 bases left in between. The length of the CDR3 is 15 residues. CDR3 protein: CASSLAGGSNQPQHF. CDR3 nucleotides: TGTGCCAGCAGCCTGGCGGGAGGATCCAATCAGCCCCAGCATTTT.

This chain joins TRBV5-1 and TRBJ1-2; D gene uncertain. V gave up 6 bases and J gave up 0 bases, with 12 bases separating them. This CDR3 is built from 14 residues. The V gene's germline CDR1 is SGHRS and CDR2 YFSETQ. The CDR3 DNA is TGCGCCAGCACTCCGGACGGAGCTAACTATGGCTACACCTTC. Translated: CASTPDGANYGYTF.